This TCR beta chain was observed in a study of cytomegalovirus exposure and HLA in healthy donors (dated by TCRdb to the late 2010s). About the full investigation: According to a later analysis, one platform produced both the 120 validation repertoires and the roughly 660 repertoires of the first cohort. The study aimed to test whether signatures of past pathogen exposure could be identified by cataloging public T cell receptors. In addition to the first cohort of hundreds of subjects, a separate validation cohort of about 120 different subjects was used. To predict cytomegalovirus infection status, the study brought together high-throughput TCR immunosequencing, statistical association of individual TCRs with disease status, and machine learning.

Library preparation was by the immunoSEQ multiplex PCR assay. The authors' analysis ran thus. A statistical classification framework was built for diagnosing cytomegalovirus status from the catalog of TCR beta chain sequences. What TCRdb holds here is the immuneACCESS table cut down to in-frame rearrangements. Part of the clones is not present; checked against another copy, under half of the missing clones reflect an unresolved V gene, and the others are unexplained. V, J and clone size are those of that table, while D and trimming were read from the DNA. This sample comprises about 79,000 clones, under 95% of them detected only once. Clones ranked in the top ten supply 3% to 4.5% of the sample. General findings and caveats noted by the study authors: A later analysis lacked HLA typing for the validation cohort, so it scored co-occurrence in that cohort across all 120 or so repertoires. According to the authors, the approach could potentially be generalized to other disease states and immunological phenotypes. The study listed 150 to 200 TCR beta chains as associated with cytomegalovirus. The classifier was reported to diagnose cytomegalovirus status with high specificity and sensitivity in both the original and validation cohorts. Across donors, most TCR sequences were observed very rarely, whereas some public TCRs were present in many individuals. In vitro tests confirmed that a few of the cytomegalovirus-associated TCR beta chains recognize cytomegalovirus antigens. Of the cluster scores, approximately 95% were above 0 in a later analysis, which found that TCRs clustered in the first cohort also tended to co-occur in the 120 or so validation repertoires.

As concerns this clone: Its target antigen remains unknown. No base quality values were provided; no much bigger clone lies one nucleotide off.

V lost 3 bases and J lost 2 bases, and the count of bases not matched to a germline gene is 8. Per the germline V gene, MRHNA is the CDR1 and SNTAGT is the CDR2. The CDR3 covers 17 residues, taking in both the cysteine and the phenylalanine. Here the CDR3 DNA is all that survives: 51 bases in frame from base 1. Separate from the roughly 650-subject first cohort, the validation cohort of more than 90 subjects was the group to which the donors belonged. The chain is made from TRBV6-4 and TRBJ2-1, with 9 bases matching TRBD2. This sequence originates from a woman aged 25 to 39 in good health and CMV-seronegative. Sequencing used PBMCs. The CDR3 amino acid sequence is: CASSETSGPATYNEQFF. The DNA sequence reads TGTGCCAGCAGTGAAACTAGCGGGCCGGCGACCTACAATGAGCAGTTCTTC.